This T cell receptor (beta chain) was observed in a study of blood T cell repertoires in COVID-19. As for the study in general: The origin of the acute and convalescent COVID-19 samples was the United States, Italy and Spain. T cells, B-cell-depleted T cells, or PBMCs provided the cDNA or gDNA that served as material.

One Seattle source followed patients from active infection through their disease course. Original handling: Reference gene primer amplification yielded estimated nucleated cell counts. The protocol was immunoSEQ multiplex PCR, while the TCRdb copy is restricted to in-frame clones and leaves out a portion. V and J calls plus clone size are reproduced from that table; the DNA served to infer D and trimming. The sample lists 300,000 to 450,000 clones, around 87% occurring once. This CDR3 region has 16 residues. Trimming removed 6 bases from V and 5 bases from J; junction bases left unmatched: 9. Germline V lookup: CDR1 MGHDK, CDR2 SYGVNS.

The sequenced sample consisted of peripheral blood. This chain uses TRBV25-1 with TRBJ2-3; TRBD1 aligns across 12 bases. The TCR was taken from a woman aged 55 to 70 with COVID-19, enrolled during active disease. The CDR3 sequence: CASRPWGTGGLDTQYF. In DNA, the CDR3 is TGTGCCAGCAGGCCCTGGGGGACAGGGGGCTTAGATACGCAGTATTTT.